The rows below give T cell receptor beta chains drawn from one sample of a study of monozygotic twins with inflammatory bowel disease. TCRdb re-called the 5' RACE reads; one entry per CDR3 protein, DNA not given. Listed are about 300,000 distinct CDR3 sequences; over 5.5% falls within the top ten. Material: blood. The receptors stem from a human donor with ulcerative colitis or Crohn's disease, or a healthy co-twin of an affected twin (not recorded which). Both conserved end residues are part of each CDR3.

v_call	j_call	cdr3_aa
TRBV30	TRBJ1-6	CAWRLGGLVNSPLHF
TRBV5-1	TRBJ1-4	CASSFSPGQGKEKLFF
TRBV6-1	TRBJ2-3	CASSAPRGGATDTQYF
TRBV29-1	TRBJ2-3	CSVGPGGGTDTQYF
TRBV3-1	TRBJ1-1	CASSQRGSTEAFF
TRBV20-1	TRBJ1-5	CSARPRGGRGNQPQHF
TRBV20-1	TRBJ1-2	CSAQNQGSGGYTF
TRBV27	TRBJ1-5	CASSHTWDQPQHF
TRBV7-9	TRBJ1-4	CASSTGTGGSEKLFF
TRBV7-8	TRBJ2-7	CASRPRDGVYEQYF
TRBV24-1	TRBJ2-5	CATSDSTSGQETQYF
TRBV7-2	TRBJ2-5	CASSTGQGVGVKETQYF
TRBV7-9	TRBJ2-5	CASSPFGSQETQYF
TRBV25-1	TRBJ1-1	CASRFRLASEAFF
TRBV14	TRBJ2-7	CASSHKYEQYF
TRBV18	TRBJ1-3	CASSPGQGMTGNTIYF
TRBV7-9	TRBJ1-3	CASSTTGLRNTIYF
TRBV2	TRBJ2-3	CASNRIRSTDTQYF
TRBV14	TRBJ2-3	CASSQARGLDTQYF
TRBV27	TRBJ2-7	CASSSGFISYEQYF
TRBV5-1	TRBJ1-1	CASSTGPGQGALAFF
TRBV6-5	TRBJ2-3	CASGYSIARTQYF
TRBV7-2	TRBJ2-1	CASSSGMVNEQFF
TRBV5-1	TRBJ2-4	CASSLGDKTDIQYF
TRBV24-1	TRBJ1-5	CATSQGAYGNQPQHF
TRBV6-1	TRBJ2-2	CASSWAGLTGELFF
TRBV6-2/TRBV6-3	TRBJ1-5	CASRTGNNQPQHF
TRBV7-3	TRBJ2-3	CASSLRPGLDYTDTQYF
TRBV12-3/TRBV12-4	TRBJ2-7	CATRQGERNEQYF
TRBV3-1	TRBJ2-5	CASSLTEKGLAGGWETQYF
TRBV20-1	TRBJ2-6	CSARSSSLGQRANVLTF
TRBV12-3/TRBV12-4	TRBJ2-7	CASSFRRTYEQYF
TRBV7-2	TRBJ2-2	CASSLASSGRNTGELFF
TRBV5-4	TRBJ1-2	CASSLGTATNYGYTF
TRBV12-3/TRBV12-4	TRBJ2-6	CASTAGTGTSGANVLTF
TRBV28	TRBJ2-2	CASSHLRLGVDRKNTGELFF
TRBV11-1	TRBJ2-2	CASSLALSSGKNTGELFF